This TCR beta chain originates from a study of Graves' ophthalmopathy and Graves' hyperthyroidism. Amplified TCR beta CDR3 regions were obtained using RNA transcripts as template. First-round RT-PCR used HTBI primers; second-round multiplex PCR followed. TCRdb recomputed calls from the multiplex PCR reads with MiXCR, one row per CDR3 protein. The data hold hundreds of thousands of distinct CDR3 sequences, with approximately 39% observed a single time. The clonotype was recovered from an adult man with Graves' ophthalmopathy. The material sequenced was peripheral blood.

The CDR3 DNA sequence: TGCAGTGCTCGACCGTGGGAGAACACCGGGGAGCTGTTTTTT. This gives the protein CSARPWENTGELFF. V usage is TRBV20-1 and J usage is TRBJ2-2; D gene uncertain. There are 14 residues in the CDR3. Germline V CDR1 and CDR2: DFQATT, SNEGSKA (reference sequence). The V gene lost 5 bases and the J gene lost 1 base, with 11 bases spanning the gap.